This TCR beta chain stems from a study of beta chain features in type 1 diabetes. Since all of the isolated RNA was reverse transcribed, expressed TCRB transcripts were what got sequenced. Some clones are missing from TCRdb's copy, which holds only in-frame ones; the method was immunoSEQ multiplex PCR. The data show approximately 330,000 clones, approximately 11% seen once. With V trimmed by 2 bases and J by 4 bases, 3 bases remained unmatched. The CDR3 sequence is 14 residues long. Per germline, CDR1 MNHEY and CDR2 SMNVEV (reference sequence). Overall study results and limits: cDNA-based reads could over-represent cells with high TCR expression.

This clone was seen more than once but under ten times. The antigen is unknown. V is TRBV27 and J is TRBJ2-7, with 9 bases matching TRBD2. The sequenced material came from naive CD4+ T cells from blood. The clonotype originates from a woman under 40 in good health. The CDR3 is CASSLLAGRYEQYF. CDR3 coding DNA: TGTGCCAGCAGTTTACTAGCGGGAAGGTACGAGCAGTACTTC.